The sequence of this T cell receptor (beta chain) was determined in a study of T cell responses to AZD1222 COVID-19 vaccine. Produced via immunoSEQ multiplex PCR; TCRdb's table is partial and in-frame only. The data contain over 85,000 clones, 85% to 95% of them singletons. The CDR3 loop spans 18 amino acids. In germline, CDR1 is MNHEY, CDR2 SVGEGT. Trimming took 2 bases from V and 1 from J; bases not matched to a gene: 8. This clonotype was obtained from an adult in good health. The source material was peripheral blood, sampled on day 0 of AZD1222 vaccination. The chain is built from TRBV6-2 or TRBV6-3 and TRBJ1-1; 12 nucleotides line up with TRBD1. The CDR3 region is CASSYRPGQGARNTEAFF. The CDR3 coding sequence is TGTGCCAGCAGTTACCGACCGGGACAGGGGGCGCGGAACACTGAAGCTTTCTTT.